The clone carrying this T cell receptor (beta chain) was seen just once. Its antigen remains unidentified. Trimming shortened V by 5 bases and J by 7 bases, and 23 bases separated the two germline ends. This CDR3 is 16 amino acids long. Germline assignment: CDR1 SNHLY and CDR2 FYNNEI. MiXCR was run by TCRdb on the RT-PCR reads, yielding one entry per CDR3 protein. Of around 5,800 distinct CDR3 sequences in the sample, about three quarters were seen once. The sample originates from a study of yellow fever vaccine responses in identical twins. Study results and limitations: On the reported evidence, twins' vaccine T cell responses seemed partly convergent and partly personalized.

This chain uses TRBV2 with TRBJ2-5; tentative D call: TRBD1 (5 bases). This clonotype was obtained from a woman younger than 30 who received the yellow fever vaccine. This material consisted of T cells from blood (PBMCs), unsorted or a sorted subset (not recorded which), taken before or after yellow fever vaccination (not recorded which). CDR3 in DNA: TGTGCCAGCAGTACCCAGGGTCTCGGATCCTTGTTGACCCAGTACTTC. Protein sequence: CASSTQGLGSLLTQYF.